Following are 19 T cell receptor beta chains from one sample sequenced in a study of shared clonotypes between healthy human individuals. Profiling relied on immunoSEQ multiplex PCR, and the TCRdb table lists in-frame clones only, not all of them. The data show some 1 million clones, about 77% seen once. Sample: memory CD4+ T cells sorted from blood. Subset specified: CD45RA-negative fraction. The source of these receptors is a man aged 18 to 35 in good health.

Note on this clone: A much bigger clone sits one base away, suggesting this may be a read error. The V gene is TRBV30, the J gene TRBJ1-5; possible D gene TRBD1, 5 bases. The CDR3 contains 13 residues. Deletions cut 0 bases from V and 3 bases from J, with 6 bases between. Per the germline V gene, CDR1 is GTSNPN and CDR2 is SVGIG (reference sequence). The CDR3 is CAWSVQDNQPQHF. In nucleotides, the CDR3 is TGTGCCTGGAGTGTACAGGACAATCAGCCCCAGCATTTT.

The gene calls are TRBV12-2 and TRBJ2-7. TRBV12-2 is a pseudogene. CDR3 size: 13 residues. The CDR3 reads CASRLSHLYEQYF. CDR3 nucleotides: TGTGCAAGTCGCTTAAGTCATCTCTACGAGCAGTACTTC.

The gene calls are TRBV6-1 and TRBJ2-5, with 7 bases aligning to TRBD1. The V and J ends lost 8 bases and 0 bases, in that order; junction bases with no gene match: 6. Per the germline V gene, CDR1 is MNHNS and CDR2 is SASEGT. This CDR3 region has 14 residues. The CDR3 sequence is CASVTGNYQETQYF. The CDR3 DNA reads TGTGCCAGCGTGACAGGGAACTACCAAGAGACCCAGTACTTC.

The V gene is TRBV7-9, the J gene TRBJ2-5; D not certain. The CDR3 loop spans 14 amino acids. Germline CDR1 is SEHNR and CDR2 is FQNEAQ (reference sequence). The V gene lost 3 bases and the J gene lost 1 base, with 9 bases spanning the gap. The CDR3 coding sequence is TGTGCCAGCAGCTTCTCGATGGGCCAAGAGACCCAGTACTTC. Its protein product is CASSFSMGQETQYF.

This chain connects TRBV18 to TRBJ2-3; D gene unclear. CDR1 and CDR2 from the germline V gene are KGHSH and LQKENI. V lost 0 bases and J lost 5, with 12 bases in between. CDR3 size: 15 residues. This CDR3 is CASSPPATSVDTQYF. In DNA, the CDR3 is TGTGCCAGCTCACCACCGGCCACTTCGGTAGATACGCAGTATTTT. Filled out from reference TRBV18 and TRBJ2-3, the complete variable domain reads NAGVMQNPRHLVRRRGQEARLRCSPMKGHSHVYWYRQLPEEGLKFMVYLQKENIIDESGMPKERFSAEFPKEGPSILRIQQVVRGDSAAYFCASSPPATSVDTQYFGPGTRLTVL.

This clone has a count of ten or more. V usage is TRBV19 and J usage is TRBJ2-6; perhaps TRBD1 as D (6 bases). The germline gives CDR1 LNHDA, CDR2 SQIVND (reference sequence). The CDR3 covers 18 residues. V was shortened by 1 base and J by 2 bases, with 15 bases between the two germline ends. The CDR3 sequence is CASSIGAAQGAGANVLTF. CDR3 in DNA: TGTGCCAGTAGTATAGGGGCGGCACAGGGCGCTGGGGCCAACGTCCTGACTTTC.

The CDR3 DNA reads as TGTGCCAGCAGTGGGGGGAAGGCAACACCTACGAGCGGGCAGTACTTC. Protein: CASSGGKATPTSGQYF. The chain couples TRBV2 to TRBJ2-7, with D perhaps given as TRBD1 or TRBD2 (5 bases each). CDR1 is SNHLY and CDR2 is FYNNEI in the germline V gene. Trimming cost V 4 bases and J 9 bases, with 25 bases left between them. This CDR3 contains 16 residues.

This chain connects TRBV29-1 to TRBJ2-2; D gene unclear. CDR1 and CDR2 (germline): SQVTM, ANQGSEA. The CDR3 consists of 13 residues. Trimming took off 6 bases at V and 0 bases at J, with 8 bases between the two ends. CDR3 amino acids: CSVPYTNTGELFF. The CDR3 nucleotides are TGCAGCGTCCCTTATACGAACACCGGGGAGCTGTTTTTT.

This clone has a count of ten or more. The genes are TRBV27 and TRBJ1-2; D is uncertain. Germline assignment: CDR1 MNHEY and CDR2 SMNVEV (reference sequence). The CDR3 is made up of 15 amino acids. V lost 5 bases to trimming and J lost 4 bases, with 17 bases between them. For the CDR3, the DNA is TGTGCCAGCAGTCCGATGAGTGCAGTTGTCTATGGCTACACCTTC. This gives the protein CASSPMSAVVYGYTF.

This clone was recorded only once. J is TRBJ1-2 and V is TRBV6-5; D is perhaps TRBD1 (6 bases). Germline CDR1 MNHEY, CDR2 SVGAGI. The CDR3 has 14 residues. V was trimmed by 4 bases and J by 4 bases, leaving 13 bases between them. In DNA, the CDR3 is TGTGCCAGCAGTTCCCAGGGGAGGGGCTATGGCTACACCTTC. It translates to CASSSQGRGYGYTF.

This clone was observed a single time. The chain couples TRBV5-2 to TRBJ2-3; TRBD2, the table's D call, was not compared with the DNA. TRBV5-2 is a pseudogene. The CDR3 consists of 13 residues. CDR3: CASSLAITDTQYF. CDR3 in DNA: TGTGCCAGCAGCTTAGCCATCACAGATACGCAGTATTTT.

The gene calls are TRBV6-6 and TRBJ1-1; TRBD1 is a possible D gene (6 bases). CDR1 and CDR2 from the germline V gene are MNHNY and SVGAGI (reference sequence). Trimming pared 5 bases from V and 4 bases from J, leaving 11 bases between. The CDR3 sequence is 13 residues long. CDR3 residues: CASSKQGGTEAFF. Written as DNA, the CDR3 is TGTGCCAGCAGTAAACAGGGAGGCACTGAAGCTTTCTTT.

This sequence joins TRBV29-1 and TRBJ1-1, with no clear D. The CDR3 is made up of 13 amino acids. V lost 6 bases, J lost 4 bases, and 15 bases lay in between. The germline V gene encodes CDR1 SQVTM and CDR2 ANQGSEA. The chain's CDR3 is CSVETSSGTEAFF. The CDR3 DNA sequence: TGCAGCGTCGAGACATCTTCGGGCACTGAAGCTTTCTTT.

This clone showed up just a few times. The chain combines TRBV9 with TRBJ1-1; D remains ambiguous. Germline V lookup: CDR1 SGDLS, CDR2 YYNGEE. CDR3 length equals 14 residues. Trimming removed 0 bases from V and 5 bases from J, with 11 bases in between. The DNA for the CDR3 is TGTGCCAGCAGCGTAGCTACCCCCGGGACTGAAGCTTTCTTT. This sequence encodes CASSVATPGTEAFF. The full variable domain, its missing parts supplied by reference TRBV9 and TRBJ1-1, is DSGVTQTPKHLITATGQRVTLRCSPRSGDLSVYWYQQSLDQGLQFLIQYYNGEERAKGNILERFSAQQFPDLHSELNLSSLELGDSALYFCASSVATPGTEAFFGQGTRLTVV.

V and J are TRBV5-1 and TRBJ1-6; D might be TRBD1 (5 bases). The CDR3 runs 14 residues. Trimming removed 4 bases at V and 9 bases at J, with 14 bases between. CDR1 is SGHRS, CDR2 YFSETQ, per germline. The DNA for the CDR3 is TGCGCCAGCAGCCTGCAGGGAGTTAGTTCACCCCTCCACTTT. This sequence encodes CASSLQGVSSPLHF.

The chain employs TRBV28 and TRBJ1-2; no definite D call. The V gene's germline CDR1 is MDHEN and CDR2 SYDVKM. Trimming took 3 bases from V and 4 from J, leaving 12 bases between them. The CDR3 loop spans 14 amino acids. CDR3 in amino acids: CASSLTETTYGYTF. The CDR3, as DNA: TGTGCCAGCAGTTTGACGGAAACCACCTATGGCTACACCTTC.

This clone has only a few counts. CDR3 DNA: TGTGCCAGCAGTGAAGAAGGGCCTACTAGCGGGTTTGCAGATACGCAGTATTTT. Translation gives CASSEEGPTSGFADTQYF. The chain couples TRBV6-1 to TRBJ2-3, with 9 bases aligning to TRBD2. CDR1 and CDR2 (germline): MNHNS, SASEGT. The CDR3 consists of 18 residues. With 1 base clipped from V and 4 bases from J, the junction kept 12 bases outside the gene matches.

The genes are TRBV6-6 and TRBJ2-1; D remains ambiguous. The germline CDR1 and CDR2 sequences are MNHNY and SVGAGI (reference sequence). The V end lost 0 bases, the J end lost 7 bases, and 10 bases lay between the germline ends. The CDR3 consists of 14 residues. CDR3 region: CASSYSLGRNEQFF. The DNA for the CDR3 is TGTGCCAGCAGTTACTCGCTTGGAAGGAATGAGCAGTTCTTC.

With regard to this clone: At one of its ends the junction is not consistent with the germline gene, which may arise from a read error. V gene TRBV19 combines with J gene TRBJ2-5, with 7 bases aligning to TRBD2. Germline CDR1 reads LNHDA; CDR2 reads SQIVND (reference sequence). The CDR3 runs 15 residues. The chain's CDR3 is CASSTSGGSQQTQYF. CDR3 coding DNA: TGTGCCAGTAGTACTAGCGGAGGGTCCCAACAGACCCAGTACTTC.